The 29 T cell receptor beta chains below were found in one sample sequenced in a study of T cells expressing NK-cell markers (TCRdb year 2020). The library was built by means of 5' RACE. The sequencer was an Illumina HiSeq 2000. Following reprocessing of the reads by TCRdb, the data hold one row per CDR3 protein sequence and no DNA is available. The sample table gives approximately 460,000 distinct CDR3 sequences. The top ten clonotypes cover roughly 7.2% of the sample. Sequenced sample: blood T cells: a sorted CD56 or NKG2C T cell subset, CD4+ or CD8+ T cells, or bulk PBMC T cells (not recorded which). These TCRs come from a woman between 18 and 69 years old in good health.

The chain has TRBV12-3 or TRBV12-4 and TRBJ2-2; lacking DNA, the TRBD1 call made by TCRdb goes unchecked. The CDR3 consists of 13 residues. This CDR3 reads CASTDRATGELFF.

Here the CDR3 reads CSARWAGTMNTEAFF. The chain links TRBV20-1 to TRBJ1-1. Germline V gene lookup returns CDR1 DFQATT and CDR2 SNEGSKA (reference sequence). CDR3 length: 15 residues.

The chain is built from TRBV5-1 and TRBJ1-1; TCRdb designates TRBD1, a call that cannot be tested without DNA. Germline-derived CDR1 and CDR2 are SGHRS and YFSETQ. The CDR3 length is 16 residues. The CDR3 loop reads CASSWGTGAVNTEAFF.

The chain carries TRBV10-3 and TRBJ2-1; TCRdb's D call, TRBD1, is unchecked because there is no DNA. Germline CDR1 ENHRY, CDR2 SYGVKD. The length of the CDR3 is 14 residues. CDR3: CAISEFEGVDEQFF.

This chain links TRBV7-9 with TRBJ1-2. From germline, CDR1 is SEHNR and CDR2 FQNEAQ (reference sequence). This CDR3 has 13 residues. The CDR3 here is CASSLEGLYGYTF.

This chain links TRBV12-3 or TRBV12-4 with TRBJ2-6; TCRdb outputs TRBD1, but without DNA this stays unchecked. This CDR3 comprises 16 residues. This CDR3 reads CASSLGTGAGANVLTF.

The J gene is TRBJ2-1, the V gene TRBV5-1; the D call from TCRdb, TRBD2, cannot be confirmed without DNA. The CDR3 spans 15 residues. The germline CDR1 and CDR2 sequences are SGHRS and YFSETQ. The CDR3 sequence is CASSLGSSGGNEQFF. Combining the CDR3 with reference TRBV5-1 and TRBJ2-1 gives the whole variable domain KAGVTQTPRYLIKTRGQQVTLSCSPISGHRSVSWYQQTPGQGLQFLFEYFSETQRNKGNFPGRFSGRQFSNSRSEMNVSTLELGDSALYLCASSLGSSGGNEQFFGPGTRLTVL.

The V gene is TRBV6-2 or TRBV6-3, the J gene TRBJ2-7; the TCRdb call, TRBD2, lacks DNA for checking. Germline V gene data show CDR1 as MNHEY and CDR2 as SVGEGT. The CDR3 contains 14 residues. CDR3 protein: CASAKSERTYEQYF.

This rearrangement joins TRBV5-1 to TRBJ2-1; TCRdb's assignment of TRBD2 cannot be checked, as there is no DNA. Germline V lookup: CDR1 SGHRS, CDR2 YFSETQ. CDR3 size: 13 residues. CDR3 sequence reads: CASGLSRETEQFF.

The CDR3 protein is CASSEYRLSNTGELFF. This chain connects TRBV25-1 to TRBJ2-2. The CDR3 loop spans 16 amino acids. Looked up from germline, CDR1 is MGHDK and CDR2 is SYGVNS.

The CDR3 here is CASSLASNEKLFF. The chain couples TRBV7-8 to TRBJ1-4. The CDR3 runs 13 residues. The germline V gene encodes CDR1 SGHVS and CDR2 FQNEAQ.

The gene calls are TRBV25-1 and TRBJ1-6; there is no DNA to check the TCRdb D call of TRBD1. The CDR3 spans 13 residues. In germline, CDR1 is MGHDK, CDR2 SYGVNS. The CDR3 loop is CASSGQGNSPLHF.

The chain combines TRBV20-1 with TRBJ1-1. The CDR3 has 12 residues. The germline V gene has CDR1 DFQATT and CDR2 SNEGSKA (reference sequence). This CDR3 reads CTTRTAGPEAFF.

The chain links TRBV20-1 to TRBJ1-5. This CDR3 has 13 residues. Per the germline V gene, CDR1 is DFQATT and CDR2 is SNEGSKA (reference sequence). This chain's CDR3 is CSARGENNQPQHF.

The CDR3 reads CASSPYSTSGRALGELFF. The chain carries TRBV12-3 or TRBV12-4 and TRBJ2-2; absent DNA, TCRdb's TRBD2 call cannot be checked. CDR3 length: 18 residues.

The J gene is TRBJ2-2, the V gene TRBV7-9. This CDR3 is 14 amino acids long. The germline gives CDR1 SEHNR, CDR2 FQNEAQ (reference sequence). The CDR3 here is CASRPSANTGELFF.

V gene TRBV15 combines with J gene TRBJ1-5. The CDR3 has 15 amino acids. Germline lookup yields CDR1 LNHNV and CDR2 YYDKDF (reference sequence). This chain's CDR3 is CATSRDRSQRQPQHF.

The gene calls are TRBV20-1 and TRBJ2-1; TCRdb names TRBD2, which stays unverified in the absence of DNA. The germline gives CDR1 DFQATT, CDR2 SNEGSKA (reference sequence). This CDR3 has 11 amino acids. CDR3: CSAVSREGQFF.

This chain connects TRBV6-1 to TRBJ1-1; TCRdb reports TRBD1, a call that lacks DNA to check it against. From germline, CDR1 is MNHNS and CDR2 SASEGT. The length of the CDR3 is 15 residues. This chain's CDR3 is CASSGVRGGNTEAFF.

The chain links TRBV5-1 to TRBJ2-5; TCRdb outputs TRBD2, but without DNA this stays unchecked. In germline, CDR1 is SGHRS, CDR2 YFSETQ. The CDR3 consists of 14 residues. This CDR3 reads CASSFGTSVETQYF.

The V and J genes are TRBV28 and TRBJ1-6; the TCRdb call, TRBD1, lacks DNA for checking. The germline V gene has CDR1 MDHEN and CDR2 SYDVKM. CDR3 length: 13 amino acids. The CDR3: CASSPQGVGPLHF. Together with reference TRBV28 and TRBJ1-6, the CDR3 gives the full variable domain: DVKVTQSSRYLVKRTGEKVFLECVQDMDHENMFWYRQDPGLGLRLIYFSYDVKMKEKGDIPEGYSVSREKKERFSLILESASTNQTSMYLCASSPQGVGPLHFGNGTRLTVT.

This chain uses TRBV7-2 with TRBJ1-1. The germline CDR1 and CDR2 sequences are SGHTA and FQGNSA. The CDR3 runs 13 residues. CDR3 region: CASSLVAQYEAFF.

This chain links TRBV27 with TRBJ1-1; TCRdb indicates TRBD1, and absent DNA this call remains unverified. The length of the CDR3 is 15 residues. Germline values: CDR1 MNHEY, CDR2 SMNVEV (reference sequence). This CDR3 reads CASSYVWGGETEAFF.

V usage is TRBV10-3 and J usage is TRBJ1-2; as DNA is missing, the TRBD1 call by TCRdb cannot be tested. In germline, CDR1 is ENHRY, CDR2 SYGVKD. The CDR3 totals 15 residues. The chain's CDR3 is CAISNTDRGTDGYTF.

The CDR3 region is CSARDGALGDTEAFF. This chain connects TRBV20-1 to TRBJ1-1. CDR1 and CDR2 from the germline V gene are DFQATT and SNEGSKA (reference sequence). This CDR3 contains 15 residues.

CDR3 region: CASSPGSSGNTIYF. The chain combines TRBV27 with TRBJ1-3; the D gene TCRdb calls, TRBD1, cannot be checked with no DNA. This CDR3 is built from 14 residues. Germline V lookup: CDR1 MNHEY, CDR2 SMNVEV (reference sequence).

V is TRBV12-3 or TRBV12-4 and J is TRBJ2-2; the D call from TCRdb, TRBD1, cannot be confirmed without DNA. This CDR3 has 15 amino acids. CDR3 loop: CASSLVVGVPGELFF.

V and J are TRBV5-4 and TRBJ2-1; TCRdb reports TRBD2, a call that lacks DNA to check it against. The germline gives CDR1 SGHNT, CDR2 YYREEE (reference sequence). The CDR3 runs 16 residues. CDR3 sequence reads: CASSLSWQGRYNEQFF. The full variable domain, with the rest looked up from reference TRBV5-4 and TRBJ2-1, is ETGVTQSPTHLIKTRGQQVTLRCSSQSGHNTVSWYQQALGQGPQFIFQYYREEENGRGNFPPRFSGLQFPNYSSELNVNALELDDSALYLCASSLSWQGRYNEQFFGPGTRLTVL.

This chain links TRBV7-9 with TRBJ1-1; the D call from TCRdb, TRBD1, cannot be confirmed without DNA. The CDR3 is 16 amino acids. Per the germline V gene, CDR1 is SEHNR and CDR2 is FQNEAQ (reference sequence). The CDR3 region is CASSATGGAGYTEAFF.